The 27 T cell receptor beta chains reported below all come from one sample, sequenced in a study of CD8+CD57+ T cells in acquired aplastic anemia. The study profiled TCR beta VDJ and CDR3 using genomic DNA as template. TCRdb passed the reads through MiXCR, listing each CDR3 protein once. Among around 130,000 distinct CDR3 sequences listed, more than 40% were seen once. The specimen sequenced was sorted CD4+, CD8+, or CD8+CD57+ T cells (not recorded which) from PBMCs. The receptors were gathered from a human donor in good health, serving as a control.

This clonotype was picked up many times. The chain links TRBV5-5 to TRBJ1-1, with 8 bases matching TRBD1. This CDR3 has 15 amino acids. From germline, CDR1 is SGHKS and CDR2 YYEKEE (reference sequence). V lost 2 bases and J lost 5; bases outside the gene matches: 8. CDR3 in DNA: TGTGCCAGCAGCTTCATTCAGGGGGCTAGTACTGAAGCTTTCTTT. This sequence encodes CASSFIQGASTEAFF.

J is TRBJ2-5 and V is TRBV11-1; the match to TRBD1 covers 10 bases. The germline V gene encodes CDR1 SGHAT and CDR2 FQDESV (reference sequence). With V trimmed by 4 bases and J by 2 bases, 19 bases remained unmatched. The CDR3 consists of 20 residues. CDR3 sequence reads: CASSSPNRRQGAPGQETQYF. The CDR3 coding sequence is TGTGCCAGCAGCTCGCCGAATCGCCGACAGGGGGCGCCGGGTCAAGAGACCCAGTACTTC.

Comments on this clonotype: Since a much larger clone is just one base distant, this may be a read error. The chain has TRBV5-1 and TRBJ1-2; a possible D gene is TRBD1 (6 bases). In germline, CDR1 is SGHRS, CDR2 YFSETQ. The CDR3 is made up of 15 amino acids. V lost 4 bases, J lost 4 bases, and 17 bases lay in between. CDR3 region: CASSDGGPSVYGYTF. The DNA of the CDR3 is TGCGCCAGCAGCGACGGGGGGCCTTCGGTCTATGGCTACACCTTC. Full variable domain (remainder filled in from reference TRBV5-1 and TRBJ1-2): KAGVTQTPRYLIKTRGQQVTLSCSPISGHRSVSWYQQTPGQGLQFLFEYFSETQRNKGNFPGRFSGRQFSNSRSEMNVSTLELGDSALYLCASSDGGPSVYGYTFGSGTRLTVV.

The table lists this clonotype with many counts. The genes are TRBV6-5 and TRBJ1-5; a possible D gene is TRBD1 (5 bases). V dropped 2 bases and J dropped 7 bases, with 12 bases sitting between them. CDR3 length equals 14 residues. Germline CDR1 is MNHEY and CDR2 is SVGAGI. CDR3 in DNA: TGTGCCAGCAGTTACGGTCGGGGGGACCAGCCCCAGCATTTT. Its protein product is CASSYGRGDQPQHF.

This clonotype was detected many times. Sequence at one end of the junction differs from germline and may be a read error. This chain connects TRBV7-9 to TRBJ1-2, with D possibly being TRBD1 (6 bases). The germline gives CDR1 SEHNR, CDR2 FQNEAQ (reference sequence). This CDR3 comprises 14 residues. CDR3 amino acids: CATSSRGKDSGYTF. The CDR3 DNA sequence: TGTGCCACCAGCTCGAGGGGGAAGGACAGTGGCTACACCTTC.

The chain couples TRBV29-1 to TRBJ2-7; 7 positions match TRBD1. CDR1 is SQVTM and CDR2 is ANQGSEA in the germline V gene. This CDR3 has 12 residues. V lost 2 bases to trimming and J lost 7 bases; unmatched junction nucleotides: 5. CDR3 sequence: CSVERIRGEQYF. Written as DNA, the CDR3 is TGCAGCGTTGAACGCATCAGGGGGGAGCAGTACTTC.

This clonotype occurred many times. The chain uses TRBV5-6 and TRBJ1-1, with 8 bases that match TRBD1. This CDR3 contains 17 residues. V dropped 0 bases and J dropped 3; count of bases not matched to a gene: 10. Germline V gene lookup returns CDR1 SGHDT and CDR2 YYEEEE. The CDR3 spells CASSLGQGAERYTEAFF. The CDR3, as DNA: TGTGCCAGCAGCTTGGGCCAGGGGGCAGAGCGATACACTGAAGCTTTCTTT.

The CDR3 reads CASSGTSSSYNEQFF. In DNA form, the CDR3 reads TGTGCCAGCAGCGGGACGTCTAGCTCCTACAATGAGCAGTTCTTC. V gene TRBV2 combines with J gene TRBJ2-1; either TRBD1 or TRBD2 may fit D (5 bases each). The CDR3 runs 15 residues. Germline V gene sequence: CDR1 SNHLY, CDR2 FYNNEI. Trimming stripped 6 bases from V and 0 bases from J, with 12 bases between. Filled out from reference TRBV2 and TRBJ2-1, the complete variable domain reads EPEVTQTPSHQVTQMGQEVILRCVPISNHLYFYWYRQILGQKVEFLVSFYNNEISEKSEIFDDQFSVERPDGSNFTLKIRSTKLEDSAMYFCASSGTSSSYNEQFFGPGTRLTVL.

The V gene is TRBV9, the J gene TRBJ2-6, with D perhaps TRBD1 (5 bases). Germline values: CDR1 SGDLS, CDR2 YYNGEE. The ends were cut back, 3 bases at V and 3 bases at J, with 10 bases in the middle. The CDR3 covers 15 residues. In DNA form, the CDR3 reads TGTGCCAGCAGCGAACAGGAGTATGGGGCCAACGTCCTGACTTTC. It is translated as CASSEQEYGANVLTF.

This clonotype was recorded many times. V and J are TRBV12-3 or TRBV12-4 and TRBJ2-2; D ambiguous. V was trimmed by 6 bases and J by 0 bases, leaving 17 bases between them. CDR3 size: 17 residues. Here the CDR3 reads CASRPWSVGSNTGELFF. In DNA form, the CDR3 reads TGTGCCAGCAGACCCTGGTCGGTAGGTTCGAACACCGGGGAGCTGTTTTTT.

The J gene is TRBJ2-7, the V gene TRBV5-1; TRBD1 matches at 8 bases. CDR3 length: 15 residues. CDR1 is SGHRS, CDR2 YFSETQ, per germline. V dropped 4 bases and J dropped 0; count of bases not matched to a gene: 6. For the CDR3, the DNA is TGCGCCAGCAGCCTGCGGACAGGGAGCTCCTACGAGCAGTACTTC. Its translation: CASSLRTGSSYEQYF.

The V call is TRBV7-6, the J call TRBJ2-5; TRBD2 matches at 9 bases. The CDR3 runs 14 residues. Germline trimming cut 5 bases from V and 4 bases from J; bases unmatched to any gene: 5. The germline V gene encodes CDR1 SGHVS and CDR2 FNYEAQ. CDR3 bases: TGTGCCAGCAGCCACCTAGCGGGGAGAGAGACCCAGTACTTC. Protein product: CASSHLAGRETQYF.

This clonotype was seen more than once but under ten times. A read error may produce the germline difference seen at one junction end. The rearrangement uses TRBV10-3 and TRBJ2-2, with D tentatively TRBD2 (7 bases). Germline V gene lookup returns CDR1 ENHRY and CDR2 SYGVKD. CDR3 length: 12 amino acids. CDR3 protein: CAIRSGEGELLF. The CDR3 coding sequence is TGTGCCATCAGGAGCGGGGAGGGGGAGCTGCTTTTT.

This chain joins TRBV5-1 and TRBJ1-2, with D unresolved. The CDR3 covers 14 residues. Germline-derived CDR1 and CDR2 are SGHRS and YFSETQ. Trimming left V 4 bases short and J 3 bases short, with 13 bases between. CDR3 bases: TGCGCCAGCAGCCCGGGCCGGAGGGACTATGGCTACACCTTC. Translating it yields CASSPGRRDYGYTF. Full variable domain (rest looked up from reference TRBV5-1 and TRBJ1-2): KAGVTQTPRYLIKTRGQQVTLSCSPISGHRSVSWYQQTPGQGLQFLFEYFSETQRNKGNFPGRFSGRQFSNSRSEMNVSTLELGDSALYLCASSPGRRDYGYTFGSGTRLTVV.

This clonotype was seen a handful of times. The chain links TRBV7-2 to TRBJ2-5; D tentatively reads TRBD1 or TRBD2 (6 bases each). Germline V CDR1 and CDR2: SGHTA, FQGNSA. Trimming removed 3 bases at V and 5 bases at J, with 10 bases between. The length of the CDR3 is 13 residues. CDR3 nucleotides: TGTGCCAGCAGCTTGGGGGGCCGGGAGACCCAGTACTTC. Translating gives CASSLGGRETQYF.

This clonotype was recorded a few times. An end of the junction differs from the germline gene, which may be a read error. The V call is TRBV2, the J call TRBJ2-5, with a weak D call TRBD1 (6 bases). CDR1 and CDR2 (germline): SNHLY, FYNNEI. The CDR3 is 18 amino acids. The CDR3 loop is CATSENQATTGLVETQYF. The DNA for the CDR3 is TGTGCCACCAGTGAAAATCAAGCTACAACAGGGTTGGTTGAGACCCAGTACTTC.

Concerning this clonotype itself: No conserved phenylalanine or tryptophan ends this CDR3, so it is likely a read error. This chain connects TRBV5-1 to TRBJ1-2; TRBD1 agrees at 7 bases. Germline trimming cut 4 bases from V and 2 bases from J; bases unmatched to any gene: 5. The CDR3 is 14 residues long. The germline CDR1 and CDR2 sequences are SGHRS and YFSETQ. The CDR3 loop reads CASSVGDSNYGYTL. The CDR3 nucleotides read TGCGCCAGCAGCGTAGGGGACAGCAACTATGGCTACACCCTC.

This clonotype was seen a handful of times. The chain joins TRBV20-1 to TRBJ2-3; D call uncertain. This CDR3 comprises 9 residues. Trimming shortened V by 0 bases and J by 8 bases, and 0 bases separated the two germline ends. Per the germline V gene, CDR1 is DFQATT and CDR2 is SNEGSKA (reference sequence). As DNA, the CDR3 is TGCAGTGCTAGAGATACGCAGTATTTT. This gives the protein CSARDTQYF.

The rearrangement joins TRBV29-1 to TRBJ2-7, with 15 bases fitting TRBD2. Germline CDR1 is SQVTM and CDR2 is ANQGSEA. This CDR3 contains 16 residues. V was clipped by 3 bases and J by 7 bases; unmatched bases: 10. CDR3 sequence (DNA): TGCAGCGTTGAGGGACCAGGACTAGCGGGGGGGCCTGAGCAGTACTTC. Translation: CSVEGPGLAGGPEQYF.

Comments on this clonotype: Because the CDR3 is missing its conserved closing phenylalanine or tryptophan, this is likely a read error. The rearrangement uses TRBV11-2 and TRBJ2-1, with TRBD2 matching over 8 bases. The germline V gene encodes CDR1 SGHAT and CDR2 FQNNGV. The CDR3 contains 16 residues. Here the CDR3 DNA reads TGTGCCAGCAGCCATGGCGGGGGGCTCCTCTACAATGGGCAGTTCTCC. Its protein is CASSHGGGLLYNGQFS.

This clonotype was observed once. The chain employs TRBV4-1 and TRBJ2-3, with 10 bases that match TRBD2. This CDR3 comprises 14 residues. Germline assignment: CDR1 MGHRA and CDR2 YSYEKL. Trimming took 1 base from V and 6 from J; bases not matched to a gene: 1. CDR3: CASSQASGGDTQYF. In DNA form, the CDR3 reads TGCGCCAGCAGCCAAGCTAGCGGGGGTGATACGCAGTATTTT.

In this sample, this clonotype turned up many times. The chain uses TRBV12-3 or TRBV12-4 and TRBJ1-2; maybe TRBD1 (6 bases). This CDR3 region has 14 residues. V dropped 5 bases and J dropped 3 bases, with 13 bases sitting between them. In nucleotides, the CDR3 is TGTGCCAGCAGTCTCAGGGGAGGGGACTATGGCTACACCTTC. Its protein product is CASSLRGGDYGYTF.

The CDR3 spells CASRRGQVIDEQYF. CDR3 bases: TGTGCCAGCAGGAGGGGGCAGGTAATTGATGAGCAGTACTTC. The chain recombines TRBV12-3 or TRBV12-4 with TRBJ2-7; TRBD1 aligns across 7 bases. This CDR3 comprises 14 residues. After removal of 6 bases from V and 7 bases from J, the junction contained 12 bases not matched to a gene.

This clonotype has a count of ten or more. The rearrangement links TRBV20-1 to TRBJ2-2; weak D call: TRBD1 (6 bases). V lost 0 bases to trimming and J lost 3 bases, with 11 bases between them. This CDR3 contains 15 residues. CDR1 is DFQATT, CDR2 SNEGSKA, per germline (reference sequence). The CDR3 loop reads CSARDGRGDTGELFF. The CDR3 region has the DNA TGCAGTGCTAGAGATGGCAGGGGAGACACCGGGGAGCTGTTTTTT.

The chain links TRBV12-5 to TRBJ1-4; the match to TRBD1 covers 11 bases. Germline-derived CDR1 and CDR2 are LGHNT and FRNRAP. The V and J ends lost 2 bases and 3 bases, in that order; junction bases with no gene match: 11. This CDR3 has 19 residues. Written as DNA, the CDR3 is TGTGCTAGTGGTTTGACCGGGACAGGGGGGAGTTCAGCTAATGAAAAACTGTTTTTT. The encoded protein is CASGLTGTGGSSANEKLFF.

The chain employs TRBV10-3 and TRBJ1-5, with D possibly being TRBD1 (6 bases). The germline V gene has CDR1 ENHRY and CDR2 SYGVKD. The CDR3 covers 14 residues. Trimming left V 10 bases short and J 9 bases short, with 22 bases between. DNA of the CDR3: TGTGCCACTGACAAGGGCGGACAGTTTGCGCCCCAGCATTTT. Translated, it gives CATDKGGQFAPQHF.

This rearrangement joins TRBV10-2 to TRBJ1-6, with 7 positions matching TRBD1. The germline V gene encodes CDR1 WSHSY and CDR2 SAAADI. Unmatched junction bases numbered 6, after V lost 10 bases and J lost 6 bases. The CDR3 loop spans 13 amino acids. The CDR3: CATQGVLNSPLHF. In nucleotides, the CDR3 is TGCGCCACCCAGGGGGTCCTTAATTCACCCCTCCACTTT.